This T cell receptor beta chain originates from a study of patients and donors after allogeneic stem cell transplantation. This clonotype was found a few times. Each CDR3 protein gets one entry after TCRdb re-called the RT-PCR reads with MiXCR. The profile shows approximately 150,000 distinct CDR3 sequences, about 40% of them singletons. V was clipped by 2 bases and J by 3 bases, with 14 bases between them. In germline, CDR1 is MDHEN, CDR2 SYDVKM. The length of the CDR3 is 16 residues. What was sequenced was blood, either unsorted or a sorted T cell fraction (not recorded which). This rearrangement joins TRBV28 to TRBJ1-5; the D is unclear. This receptor was identified in a human donor who was either an allogeneic HSCT recipient or a stem cell or donor lymphocyte infusion donor (not recorded which). It is not recorded whose cells these are; they may come from a transplant donor. CDR3 residues: CASSLIGNQANQPQHF. CDR3 sequence (DNA): TGTGCCAGCAGTTTAATTGGGAACCAGGCCAATCAGCCCCAGCATTTT.